One sample yielded the 4 T cell receptor beta chains listed below, sequenced in a study of human T cells and chemical hapten exposure. As for time point: patch test 2, 6 weeks after DPC sensitization. The treatment: therapeutic diphenylcyclopropenone sensitization with weekly scalp DPC. MiXCR, run by TCRdb on the RACE reads, gives a single entry per CDR3 protein. The repertoire has hundreds of thousands of distinct CDR3 sequences, about 6.9% of them found once; the top ten carry around 6.1%. Sequencing used whole blood, obtained in connection with sensitization to the hapten diphenylcyclopropenone (DPC). The origin of the receptors is a woman between 18 and 29 years old with alopecia areata. Some clones in this sample may be carry-over from other donors' samples.

J is TRBJ1-5 and V is TRBV6-6; D not certain. V was trimmed by 5 bases and J by 7 bases, leaving 9 bases between them. The CDR3 consists of 12 residues. The V gene's germline CDR1 is MNHNY and CDR2 SVGAGI (reference sequence). CDR3: CASSAFRQPQHF. CDR3 sequence (DNA): TGTGCCAGCAGTGCTTTTCGACAGCCCCAGCATTTT.

This clonotype turned up a few times. This chain uses TRBV29-1 with TRBJ1-1, with D possibly being TRBD1 (6 bases). The germline gives CDR1 SQVTM, CDR2 ANQGSEA. V shed 3 bases and J shed 6 bases, with 11 bases lying between them. This CDR3 has 12 residues. CDR3 loop: CSVEKGEPEAFF. The CDR3 region has the DNA TGCAGCGTTGAGAAGGGGGAGCCTGAAGCTTTCTTT.

The chain employs TRBV6-5 and TRBJ1-2; perhaps TRBD1 as D (5 bases). CDR3 size: 15 residues. Per germline, CDR1 MNHEY and CDR2 SVGAGI. V shed 5 bases and J shed 0 bases, with 13 bases lying between them. CDR3 bases: TGTGCCAGCAGTCGAAGGGACCGAGCTAACTATGGCTACACCTTC. Translation: CASSRRDRANYGYTF.

This sequence joins TRBV15 and TRBJ2-1, with 9 bases matching TRBD1. Trimming at V came to 7 bases and at J to 6 bases, leaving 16 bases not matched to a gene. The germline V gene encodes CDR1 LNHNV and CDR2 YYDKDF (reference sequence). The CDR3 contains 17 residues. CDR3 bases: TGTGCCACCACCCACTCCCAGGGACAGGGTATCACCAATGAGCAGTTCTTC. It specifies CATTHSQGQGITNEQFF.